This TCR beta chain was observed in a study of graft-versus-host responses after intestinal transplantation. Study as a whole: Recipients across the board were started on anti-thymocyte globulin induction, then kept on tacrolimus and steroids for about 3 years. General study results and limits: Researchers found peak circulating GvH clone levels linked to early post-transplant HvG declines. GvH clones were found in recipient marrow; some appeared first in ileum or blood.

Germline assignment: CDR1 MNHNS and CDR2 SASEGT. The CDR3 has 14 residues. Trimming removed 2 bases from V and 4 bases from J, with 11 bases in between. Regarding this clone: Its antigen remains unknown.

Assay used: immunoSEQ multiplex PCR; TCRdb lists only in-frame clones, some missing. The sample contains approximately 93,000 clones, about 90% of which appear only once. Sequencing used unstimulated CD8+ T cells sorted from spleen or lymph node cells, obtained before transplant. The J gene is TRBJ1-2, the V gene TRBV6-1; a possible D gene is TRBD1 (5 bases). The source of this sequence is a human donor who was the organ donor for an intestinal transplant. The CDR3 region has the DNA TGTGCCAGCAGTGAATATACAGGCACCTATGGCTACACCTTC. Translating it yields CASSEYTGTYGYTF.